The clone carrying this T cell receptor beta chain showed up just once. Its antigen is still unknown. The sample comes from a study of Ad26.COV2.S vaccination and SARS-CoV-2 variants. Treatment described: about 20 received Ad26.COV2.S at low or high dose, single or two shots; about five received placebo; per-sample allocation not given. Sample collection was performed on day 63 after the first vaccine or placebo injection. Participants' vaccine, an Ad26 vector, delivered Wuhan-strain SARS-CoV-2 spike. Data came from immunoSEQ multiplex PCR; TCRdb stores just in-frame clones and leaves some out. The repertoire consists of a few hundred thousand clones, with about 92% occurring once and the leading ten covering about 1.6%. Unmatched junction bases numbered 7, after V lost 5 bases and J lost 6 bases. The CDR3 loop spans 13 amino acids. From germline, CDR1 is MNHEY and CDR2 SVGAGI. General study findings and limits: Among vaccine recipients, spike-specific TCR breadth exceeded that of placebo recipients. Recipients of either vaccine or placebo displayed similar breadth of non-spike TCRs. Total T cell responses were possibly underestimated by TCR breadth and depth analyses.

The sequence was obtained from a person between 18 and 65 years old who received the Ad26.COV2.S COVID-19 vaccine or a placebo. The rearrangement joins TRBV6-5 to TRBJ2-7, with TRBD2 matching 7 bases. The input for sequencing was peripheral blood, taken in a trial of Ad26.COV2.S vaccine versus placebo. CDR3: CASSRTRSAEQYF. The CDR3 coding sequence is TGTGCCAGCAGTAGGACTAGAAGCGCCGAGCAGTACTTC.